The 20 T cell receptor beta chains below were found in one sample sequenced in a study of Graves' ophthalmopathy and Graves' hyperthyroidism (dated by TCRdb to 2017 to 2018). Sequencing used an Illumina HiSeq 2000. For repertoire sequencing, TCR beta CDR3 regions were amplified from RNA transcripts. The first round was an RT-PCR using HTBI primers with the Qiagen OneStep RT-PCR kit, and this first round was followed by a second-round multiplex PCR, then size selection and purification. TCRdb reprocessing: public reads trimmed at Q25 with fastp, clones called with MiXCR, in-frame beta chains kept. All rows with the same CDR3 protein become a single entry with the most common DNA and genes. The sample includes about 220,000 distinct CDR3 sequences, with 20% to 25% observed a single time. In total, the top ten clones hold 43% of the sample. The sequencing input was peripheral blood. All receptors derive from a woman aged 50 to 60 with Graves' ophthalmopathy. Donor details come from another sample of the same person, matched by shared clones.

This clonotype was picked up a small number of times. The rearrangement joins TRBV5-6 to TRBJ2-6, with 8 nucleotides matching TRBD1. The CDR3 length is 18 residues. Germline trimming cut 0 bases from V and 0 bases from J; bases unmatched to any gene: 5. Per the germline V gene, CDR1 is SGHDT and CDR2 is YYEEEE. The CDR3 nucleotides are TGTGCCAGCAGCTTGGGCCGGGACAGGATCTCTGGGGCCAACGTCCTGACTTTC. Translated, it gives CASSLGRDRISGANVLTF. Drawing the rest from reference TRBV5-6 and TRBJ2-6, the complete variable domain is DAGVTQSPTHLIKTRGQQVTLRCSPKSGHDTVSWYQQALGQGPQFIFQYYEEEERQRGNFPDRFSGHQFPNYSSELNVNALLLGDSALYLCASSLGRDRISGANVLTFGAGSRLTVL.

Comments on this clonotype: This may arise from a read error, as a much more abundant clone is one base away. The rearrangement joins TRBV12-3 or TRBV12-4 to TRBJ1-1; no reliable D call. The CDR3 is made up of 14 amino acids. In DNA form, the CDR3 reads TGTGCCAACAGTTCGGGCTTCCTCGGGACTGAAGCTTTCTTT. Its protein product is CANSSGFLGTEAFF.

This clonotype has ten or more counts. The rearrangement joins TRBV7-9 to TRBJ2-5; D not certain. The V end lost 1 base, the J end lost 1 base, and 10 bases lay between the germline ends. The CDR3 runs to 15 residues. The germline gives CDR1 SEHNR, CDR2 FQNEAQ (reference sequence). The CDR3 here is CASSLELGSQETQYF. The CDR3 region has the DNA TGTGCCAGCAGCTTAGAGCTAGGGTCCCAAGAGACCCAGTACTTC.

This sequence joins TRBV6-1 and TRBJ1-6; TRBD1 might be the D (5 bases). Per germline, CDR1 MNHNS and CDR2 SASEGT. The germline V and J ends were trimmed by 6 bases and 7 bases, with 16 bases remaining between them. The CDR3 spans 15 residues. The CDR3 DNA is TGTGCCAGCAGACCACCAGGGTCGCGGAATTCACCCCTCCACTTT. Translated: CASRPPGSRNSPLHF.

This clonotype has a count of ten or more. J is TRBJ2-5 and V is TRBV10-2; the match to TRBD2 covers 9 bases. Trimming took 6 bases from V and 5 from J; bases not matched to a gene: 10. Germline lookup yields CDR1 WSHSY and CDR2 SAAADI. The CDR3 runs 15 residues. CDR3 nucleotides: TGCGCCAGCAGCCCGGGACTAGCAAGGAGGGAGACCCAGTACTTC. The encoded protein is CASSPGLARRETQYF.

The V and J genes are TRBV12-3 or TRBV12-4 and TRBJ2-5, with TRBD1 matching 9 bases. V shed 2 bases, J shed 5 bases, and the junction held 3 bases outside the gene matches. CDR3 length equals 14 residues. The CDR3 spells CASSLSTGGETQYF. Here the CDR3 DNA reads TGTGCCAGCAGTTTATCCACAGGGGGCGAGACCCAGTACTTC.

This clonotype has a handful of counts. The rearrangement joins TRBV11-2 to TRBJ2-2; 7 bases line up with TRBD1. This CDR3 comprises 16 residues. CDR1 is SGHAT, CDR2 FQNNGV, per germline. J was trimmed by 0 bases and V by 3 bases; bases with no gene match: 4. The CDR3 spells CASSFSGGANTGELFF. The CDR3 nucleotides are TGTGCCAGCAGCTTTTCAGGGGGAGCGAACACCGGGGAGCTGTTTTTT.

At least ten counts were recorded for this clonotype. The chain recombines TRBV27 with TRBJ2-6; D may match TRBD1 or TRBD2 (5 bases each). The germline gives CDR1 MNHEY, CDR2 SMNVEV (reference sequence). The CDR3 sequence is 14 residues long. Trimming pared 8 bases from V and 0 bases from J, leaving 8 bases between. The CDR3 nucleotides read TGTGCCAGCGGGACGGACTCTGGGGCCAACGTCCTGACTTTC. Its translation is CASGTDSGANVLTF.

This chain uses TRBV12-3 or TRBV12-4 with TRBJ1-1, with D perhaps matching TRBD1 (6 bases). The CDR3 is made up of 13 amino acids. The germline V and J ends were trimmed by 6 bases and 5 bases, with 13 bases remaining between them. CDR3 amino acids: CASRLTGWTEAFF. The DNA for the CDR3 is TGTGCCAGCAGGTTAACAGGGTGGACTGAAGCTTTCTTT.

Details on this clonotype: A much larger clone sits a single nucleotide away, making a read error possible. The chain links TRBV7-8 to TRBJ2-7, with a weak D call TRBD2 (7 bases). The V gene lost 8 bases and the J gene lost 3 bases, with 20 bases spanning the gap. From germline, CDR1 is SGHVS and CDR2 FQNEAQ. The CDR3 covers 15 residues. The CDR3 loop reads CASGQGGGKGYEQYF. CDR3 DNA sequence: TGTGCCAGCGGCCAAGGGGGGGGTAAGGGCTACGAGCAGTACTTC. The variable domain in full, with the rest retrieved from reference TRBV7-8 and TRBJ2-7, is GAGVSQSPRYKVAKRGQDVALRCDPISGHVSLFWYQQALGQGPEFLTYFQNEAQLDKSGLPSDRFFAERPEGSVSTLKIQRTQQEDSAVYLCASGQGGGKGYEQYFGPGTRLTVT.

This clonotype was recorded a few times. This chain connects TRBV3-1 to TRBJ2-2; D ambiguous. Trimming cost V 1 base and J 3 bases, with 6 bases left between them. Germline V CDR1 and CDR2: LGHDT, YNNKEL (reference sequence). The CDR3 is made up of 14 amino acids. The DNA of the CDR3 is TGTGCCAGCAGCCAAGTTTTGGACACCGGGGAGCTGTTTTTT. This sequence encodes CASSQVLDTGELFF.

This clonotype appeared a few times. The chain combines TRBV4-1 with TRBJ1-2; TRBD1 agrees at 9 bases. Per germline, CDR1 MGHRA and CDR2 YSYEKL. The V gene end was trimmed by 0 bases and the J gene end by 8 bases; junction bases not matched to a gene: 16. This CDR3 contains 18 residues. CDR3 in amino acids: CASSQDFRTGALVGGYTF. CDR3 sequence (DNA): TGCGCCAGCAGCCAAGATTTTAGGACAGGGGCCCTCGTCGGCGGCTACACCTTC.

In regard to this clonotype: A read error may be the cause here, since a much bigger clone is one base away. This sequence joins TRBV5-1 and TRBJ1-5; D not resolved. V was clipped by 4 bases and J by 5 bases, with 10 bases between them. CDR3 size: 13 residues. Germline V gene lookup returns CDR1 SGHRS and CDR2 YFSETQ. CDR3 residues: CASSDRYDQPQHF. For the CDR3, the DNA is TGCGCCAGCAGCGATAGGTATGATCAGCCCCAGCATTTT.

The V call is TRBV30, the J call TRBJ1-1, with 7 bases lining up with TRBD1. Germline values: CDR1 GTSNPN, CDR2 SVGIG (reference sequence). The J segment lost 9 bases and the V segment lost 5 bases, leaving 12 bases of the junction unmatched. This CDR3 contains 13 residues. DNA of the CDR3: TGTGCCTGGGGAGACAGGGACAGAGGGAAAGCTTTCTTT. This sequence encodes CAWGDRDRGKAFF.

The gene calls are TRBV6-1 and TRBJ1-2; 9 positions match TRBD1. The V gene's germline CDR1 is MNHNS and CDR2 SASEGT. V dropped 10 bases and J dropped 5; count of bases not matched to a gene: 11. The CDR3 extends over 14 amino acids. The CDR3 DNA reads TGTGCCACGAACACAACAGGGGGCCTGTATGGCTACACCTTC. It yields the protein CATNTTGGLYGYTF.

This clonotype has ten or more counts. The chain employs TRBV28 and TRBJ2-7, with TRBD2 matching over 8 bases. The V gene end was trimmed by 9 bases and the J gene end by 6 bases; junction bases not matched to a gene: 7. Germline V gives CDR1 MDHEN, CDR2 SYDVKM. The CDR3 loop spans 12 amino acids. The CDR3 sequence: CASRRGATEQYF. The CDR3, as DNA: TGTGCCAGTCGGCGGGGGGCAACCGAGCAGTACTTC.

This clonotype was seen at least ten times. The gene calls are TRBV5-1 and TRBJ1-6; TRBD1 is a possible D gene (5 bases). This CDR3 contains 15 residues. From germline, CDR1 is SGHRS and CDR2 YFSETQ. The V gene lost 1 base and the J gene lost 7 bases, with 12 bases spanning the gap. CDR3 DNA sequence: TGCGCCAGCAGCTTGCGGCAGGGAGGCAATTCACCCCTCCACTTT. As protein: CASSLRQGGNSPLHF. Complete variable domain (other parts from reference TRBV5-1 and TRBJ1-6): KAGVTQTPRYLIKTRGQQVTLSCSPISGHRSVSWYQQTPGQGLQFLFEYFSETQRNKGNFPGRFSGRQFSNSRSEMNVSTLELGDSALYLCASSLRQGGNSPLHFGNGTRLTVT.

This clonotype was picked up many times. The gene calls are TRBV12-3 or TRBV12-4 and TRBJ1-1, with D unclear. The V gene lost 8 bases and the J gene lost 8 bases, with 21 bases spanning the gap. The CDR3 covers 14 residues. The CDR3 loop reads CASAFKGLRSEAFF. CDR3 DNA sequence: TGTGCCAGCGCCTTCAAGGGCCTGAGGTCGGAAGCTTTCTTT.

This clonotype was picked up many times. The chain carries TRBV27 and TRBJ1-1, with D maybe TRBD1 (5 bases). The CDR3 is 14 amino acids. Trimming took 2 bases from V and 9 from J, leaving 16 bases between them. Germline CDR1 and CDR2: MNHEY and SMNVEV (reference sequence). In nucleotides, the CDR3 is TGTGCCAGCAGTTTAGGGTGGGACGGTAAAAAAGCTTTCTTT. Translation gives CASSLGWDGKKAFF.

This clonotype was counted many times. The chain links TRBV10-1 to TRBJ1-2; D is unclear. Germline CDR1 and CDR2: WNHNN and SYGVQD (reference sequence). V lost 3 bases, J lost 8 bases, and 13 bases lay in between. The CDR3 is 13 amino acids. The DNA for the CDR3 is TGCGCCAGCAGTGAACCCCGGGAGGGCGGCTACACCTTC. Residues: CASSEPREGGYTF.